This TCR beta chain came from a study of T cells after yellow fever vaccination. Germline lookup yields CDR1 MGHRA and CDR2 YSYEKL. Trimming removed 5 bases at V and 3 bases at J, with 11 bases between. This CDR3 contains 13 residues. In this sample, this clonotype turned up many times. TCRdb independently ran MiXCR on the 5' RACE reads; one entry per CDR3 protein. The table records tens of thousands of distinct CDR3 sequences, just under 8% of them present only once. The sample here was CD8+ T cells sorted from PBMCs, taken on the day of the yellow fever booster vaccination. The rearrangement joins TRBV4-1 to TRBJ2-7; no clear D gene. The sequence was obtained from a man under 40 who received the YFV17D yellow fever vaccine. The CDR3 DNA reads as TGCGCCAGCAGCAAAAAAGCCGACTACGAGCAGTACTTC. The encoded protein is CASSKKADYEQYF.